Listed below are T cell receptor beta chains from one sample, sequenced in a study of shared clonotypes between healthy human individuals. Clones were read by immunoSEQ multiplex PCR, and TCRdb kept only the in-frame ones, dropping some. The table records some 2.4 million clones, roughly 93% of them present only once. Sequenced sample: naive CD4+ T cells from PBMCs. All receptors derive from a man aged 18 to 30 in good health. Some clones in this sample may be carry-over from other donors' samples. Each CDR3 is given with its conserved first and last residue. A D gene is named only where the DNA matches it firmly. Clone sizes are given selectively: once, few, many, or a class where the clone is expanded.

TRBV28	TRBJ2-7	.	TRBD1	CASSLTGGSYEQYF	TGTGCCAGCAGCCTCACAGGGGGGTCCTACGAGCAGTACTTC
TRBV28	TRBJ1-2	.	.	CASSKATSGYTF	TGTGCCAGCAGTAAAGCCACGTCCGGCTACACCTTC
TRBV6-5	TRBJ2-7	.	.	CASSYSPGTTDEQYF	TGTGCCAGCAGTTACTCGCCCGGGACGACGGACGAGCAGTACTTC
TRBV6-5	TRBJ2-1	.	.	CASSRGRNEQFF	TGTGCCAGCAGCCGGGGGAGGAATGAGCAGTTCTTC
TRBV11-2	TRBJ1-1	.	.	CASSLEENTEAFF	TGTGCCAGCAGCTTAGAGGAGAACACTGAAGCTTTCTTT
TRBV19	TRBJ1-1	.	TRBD1	CASNRQGETEAFF	TGTGCCAGTAACCGACAGGGCGAGACTGAAGCTTTCTTT
TRBV20-1	TRBJ2-2	.	.	CSARAYGELFF	TGCAGTGCTAGGGCATACGGGGAGCTGTTTTTT
TRBV5-4	TRBJ1-4	.	.	CASSFRTGARNEKLFF	TGTGCCAGCAGCTTCCGAACCGGGGCGCGAAATGAAAAACTGTTTTTT
TRBV5-1	TRBJ2-3	.	TRBD2	CASSTTSASTDTQYF	TGCGCCAGCAGTACCACTAGCGCCTCCACAGATACGCAGTATTTT
TRBV5-1	TRBJ2-7	.	TRBD1	CASSFTGTESYEQYF	TGCGCCAGCAGCTTTACCGGGACAGAGTCCTACGAGCAGTACTTC
TRBV7-8	TRBJ1-5	.	TRBD1	CASSPRDRPYSNQPQHF	TGTGCCAGCAGCCCTCGGGACAGGCCTTATAGCAATCAGCCCCAGCATTTT
TRBV29-1	TRBJ2-3	.	.	CSAARGADTQYF	TGCAGCGCAGCCAGGGGCGCAGATACGCAGTATTTT
TRBV28	TRBJ2-7	once	TRBD2	CASTQGASGTYEQYF	TGTGCCAGCACCCAAGGGGCTAGCGGAACGTACGAGCAGTACTTC
TRBV28	TRBJ1-2	.	TRBD1	CASSQLTGDYGYTF	TGTGCCAGCAGTCAATTGACAGGGGACTATGGCTACACCTTC
TRBV6-6	TRBJ2-7	.	.	CASNTRGGYEQYF	TGTGCCAGCAATACCAGGGGGGGATACGAGCAGTACTTC
TRBV7-9	TRBJ1-1	.	.	CASSRGPMNTEAFF	TGTGCCAGCAGCCGAGGCCCAATGAACACTGAAGCTTTCTTT
TRBV9	TRBJ2-3	.	.	CASSVGTVLTDTQYF	TGTGCCAGCAGCGTAGGGACAGTACTCACAGATACGCAGTATTTT